The 17 T cell receptor beta chains below come from one sample, sequenced in a study of Ad26.COV2.S vaccination and SARS-CoV-2 variants. This table comes from immunoSEQ multiplex PCR, and its TCRdb copy is limited to in-frame clones, with some not included. The sample comprises around 320,000 clones, 70% to 90% of which are singletons, and approximately 2.2% rests with the top ten. This sample's treatment: over 15 received Ad26.COV2.S at low or high dose, single or two shots; several received placebo; per-sample allocation not given. Material that was analyzed had been drawn on day 63 after the first vaccine or placebo injection. The specimen was peripheral blood, collected in a trial of Ad26.COV2.S vaccine versus placebo. The source of these receptors is a person between 18 and 65 years old who received the Ad26.COV2.S COVID-19 vaccine or a placebo.

In nucleotides, the CDR3 is TGTGCCAGCAGCCTCGGACAGCTCTACTATGGCTACACCTTC. Amino acid sequence: CASSLGQLYYGYTF. The chain couples TRBV7-9 to TRBJ1-2; D perhaps matches TRBD1 (6 bases). Trimming shortened V by 5 bases and J by 3 bases, and 13 bases separated the two germline ends. The CDR3 loop spans 14 amino acids. CDR1 and CDR2 (germline): SEHNR, FQNEAQ (reference sequence).

V gene TRBV15 combines with J gene TRBJ1-4; 11 positions agree with TRBD1. This CDR3 is built from 16 residues. Per the germline V gene, CDR1 is LNHNV and CDR2 is YYDKDF (reference sequence). Losses at the gene ends were 5 bases for V and 8 bases for J; bases not matched to a gene: 10. The CDR3 bases are TGTGCCACCAGCGGAGGACAGGGGGCTGTGGAGGAAAAACTGTTTTTT. Translated: CATSGGQGAVEEKLFF.

This sequence joins TRBV12-3 or TRBV12-4 and TRBJ2-3, with D possibly matching TRBD2 (6 bases). V was cut by 7 bases and J by 8 bases, with 13 bases left in between. The CDR3 is made up of 12 amino acids. The DNA of the CDR3 is TGTGCCAGCAAGCCGGGACTCGGTACGCAGTATTTT. As protein: CASKPGLGTQYF.

The J gene is TRBJ1-3, the V gene TRBV3-1 (or the pseudogene TRBV3-2), with 10 bases identical to TRBD1. Germline-derived CDR1 and CDR2 are LGHDT and YNNKEL (reference sequence). V lost 2 bases, J lost 5 bases, and 6 bases stayed unmatched. The CDR3 is 16 residues long. CDR3 in DNA: TGTGCCAGCAGCCAATGGGGACAGGGGCGCCGAAACACCATATATTTT. Translation: CASSQWGQGRRNTIYF.

The genes are TRBV28 and TRBJ1-2; perhaps TRBD1 as D (6 bases). The CDR3 has 13 amino acids. Germline CDR1 reads MDHEN; CDR2 reads SYDVKM. V shed 4 bases and J shed 1 base, with 7 bases lying between them. The CDR3, as DNA: TGTGCCAGCAGTTCGGACAGTAACTATGGCTACACCTTC. It yields the protein CASSSDSNYGYTF.

V and J are TRBV7-3 and TRBJ1-1; D is undetermined. CDR1 and CDR2 from the germline V gene are SGHTA and FQGTGA. The CDR3 sequence is 15 residues long. V was shortened by 1 base and J by 0 bases, with 9 bases between the two germline ends. CDR3 region: CASSLIHTMNTEAFF. DNA for the CDR3: TGTGCCAGCAGCTTAATTCACACGATGAACACTGAAGCTTTCTTT.

This CDR3 is CARSSGRYQETQYF. Written as DNA, the CDR3 is TGTGCCAGATCCTCCGGGAGGTACCAAGAGACCCAGTACTTC. The chain links TRBV28 to TRBJ2-5; 7 bases are shared with TRBD2. This CDR3 has 14 amino acids. The V segment lost 9 bases and the J segment 0 bases; nucleotides outside the gene matches: 7. CDR1 MDHEN and CDR2 SYDVKM come from the germline V gene.

The rearrangement joins TRBV28 to TRBJ2-1; D unresolved. The CDR3 has 15 residues. V lost 8 bases, J lost 1 base, and 15 bases lay in between. Germline CDR1 reads MDHEN; CDR2 reads SYDVKM. The CDR3 is CASSFMWISYNEQFF. In nucleotides, the CDR3 is TGTGCCAGCTCCTTTATGTGGATTTCCTACAATGAGCAGTTCTTC.

The rearrangement joins TRBV2 to TRBJ2-5; no clear D. V dropped 6 bases and J dropped 0 bases, with 5 bases sitting between them. Germline V gene lookup returns CDR1 SNHLY and CDR2 FYNNEI. The CDR3 is 12 residues long. CDR3 amino acids: CASRPYQETQYF. The CDR3, as DNA: TGTGCCAGCAGACCGTACCAAGAGACCCAGTACTTC.

The chain employs TRBV4-1 and TRBJ2-7; D uncertain. The CDR3 spans 15 residues. V shed 0 bases and J shed 0 bases, with 9 bases lying between them. Germline V gene sequence: CDR1 MGHRA, CDR2 YSYEKL. The CDR3 bases are TGCGCCAGCAGCCAAGAAAGGCACTTCTCCTACGAGCAGTACTTC. Translation: CASSQERHFSYEQYF.

The genes are TRBV9 and TRBJ2-3; TRBD2 aligns across 13 bases. CDR1 is SGDLS, CDR2 YYNGEE, per germline. Germline trimming cut 4 bases from V and 6 bases from J; bases unmatched to any gene: 5. This CDR3 comprises 15 residues. Here the CDR3 reads CASSTSGGGADTQYF. As DNA, the CDR3 is TGTGCCAGCAGCACTAGCGGGGGGGGCGCGGATACGCAGTATTTT.

The chain links TRBV7-2 to TRBJ1-2; the match to TRBD1 covers 12 bases. The CDR3 loop spans 17 amino acids. CDR1 and CDR2 (germline): SGHTA, FQGNSA. Trimming at V came to 5 bases and at J to 4 bases, leaving 11 bases not matched to a gene. CDR3 DNA sequence: TGTGCCAGCAGCCCGGGACAGGGGGCGCGACTGGGCTATGGCTACACCTTC. It specifies CASSPGQGARLGYGYTF.

The chain links TRBV12-5 to TRBJ2-2; no definite D call. Trimming stripped 6 bases from V and 2 bases from J, with 7 bases between. The V gene's germline CDR1 is LGHNT and CDR2 FRNRAP. The CDR3 runs to 13 residues. This CDR3 is CASGIHNTGELFF. In DNA, the CDR3 is TGTGCTAGTGGAATTCATAACACCGGGGAGCTGTTTTTT.

This chain links TRBV5-6 with TRBJ1-5; 7 bases line up with TRBD1. The CDR3 length is 15 residues. CDR1 and CDR2 from the germline V gene are SGHDT and YYEEEE. V dropped 4 bases and J dropped 3; count of bases not matched to a gene: 7. Here the CDR3 DNA reads TGTGCCAGCAGCCGGGACAGCACTCCCAATCAGCCCCAGCATTTT. Its protein is CASSRDSTPNQPQHF.

The chain recombines TRBV2 with TRBJ2-7; TRBD1 matches at 7 bases. Germline V gene lookup returns CDR1 SNHLY and CDR2 FYNNEI. The CDR3 length is 12 residues. The V segment lost 4 bases and the J segment 3 bases; nucleotides outside the gene matches: 0. The CDR3 sequence is CASSGQGYEQYF. The CDR3 DNA follows: TGTGCCAGCAGTGGACAGGGCTACGAGCAGTACTTC. The full variable domain, with the rest looked up from reference TRBV2 and TRBJ2-7, is EPEVTQTPSHQVTQMGQEVILRCVPISNHLYFYWYRQILGQKVEFLVSFYNNEISEKSEIFDDQFSVERPDGSNFTLKIRSTKLEDSAMYFCASSGQGYEQYFGPGTRLTVT.

The V gene is TRBV4-2, the J gene TRBJ1-4, with TRBD1 as a possible D gene (6 bases). The CDR3 covers 14 residues. The germline gives CDR1 LGHNA, CDR2 YNFKEQ. Trimming removed 6 bases at V and 3 bases at J, with 11 bases between. The CDR3 reads CASSSPGANEKLFF. In nucleotides, the CDR3 is TGTGCCAGCAGTAGTCCAGGGGCTAATGAAAAACTGTTTTTT.

With respect to this clone: The CDR3 does not end in the conserved phenylalanine or tryptophan, so this is likely a read error. No DNA is shown, since the ends of the CDR3 on it are uncertain; the CDR3 is the one TCRdb lists. The rearrangement links TRBV20-1 to TRBJ2-3. The CDR3 length is 11 residues, termini included. Germline values: CDR1 DFQATT, CDR2 SNEGSKA (reference sequence). CDR3 protein: CSARDKARYRV.